This T cell receptor beta chain was retrieved from a study of T and B cells in COVID-19 patients (dated by TCRdb to between 2020 and 2021). Study-level background: In this study, adaptive immunity was profiled in COVID-19 patients who either had active infection or had recovered, using TRB and IGH repertoire sequencing of peripheral blood. As many as 9 follow-up blood samples were taken per patient, and some of the samples covered different disease stages within the same individual. The recovered cohort had a median age of about 37 years, compared with approximately 67 years in the active-infection cohort. Comorbidities linked to unfavorable COVID-19 outcome were present in nine tenths of the roughly 20 patients in the active-infection cohort. In the active-infection cohort, about 65% of the roughly 20 patients were critically ill and required mechanical ventilation or ECMO. A recovered cohort was made up of 15 to 19 patients contributing 20 to 25 samples, mostly after mild to moderate COVID-19 managed as outpatients. Repertoire analyses used an age-matched reference group of 39 healthy donors who were negative for COVID-19 antibodies as the comparison. Over 7 million TCR sequences were analysed in a TCR and BCR sequence repository that covered 30 to 45 patients and fewer than 85 time points. A couple of patients were in both the active and recovered cohorts because samples existed from active disease and from after recovery. The investigation overall reported the following: Blood samples obtained from mildly ill patients during symptoms, as well as early samples obtained from severe cases, were available only in scarce numbers. Specific T cell subsets (CD4+/Treg/CD8+) and sorted SARS-CoV-2-responsive or tetramer+ T cells had not yet been sequenced, with those experiments still ongoing. TRB repertoires were found to be highly clonal in active COVID-19, whereas diversity and richness at recovery were found to rise above healthy donor levels. The recovered cohort had 2,300 or so exclusive TCR clusters, including 31 low-pGen clusters. The cohort was considered too small for HLA contributions to COVID-19 susceptibility or severity to be assessed. In patients with COVID-19, the usage of TRBV/TRBJ genes was reported to be strongly skewed. The reported TCR clusters were stated to require prospective validation before clinical use.

As to this clonotype: Which antigen it targets is not known. No base quality values were provided; no much bigger clone lies one nucleotide off.

TRB repertoires were amplified from approximately 250-500 ng of genomic DNA extracted from blood. Sequencing instrument: Illumina MiSeq. Multiplex PCR with BIOMED2 TRB-A/B primer pools was used to amplify TRB rearrangements. Illumina-compatible adapters and 7-nucleotide sample barcodes were added to the amplicons in two consecutive PCRs. All library PCRs used Phusion HS II polymerase. Amplicons were purified from gel with the NucleoSpin Gel and PCR Clean-up kit, quantified on Qubit, and pooled at roughly 4 nM. Before Illumina next-generation sequencing, the quality of the amplicon pool was assessed on an Agilent 2100 Bioanalyzer. For the original study's pipeline: Annotation of TRB rearrangements was done in MiXCR 3.0.8 with the default MiXCR reference library. Non-productive reads and sequences with fewer than 2 reads were removed, and every unique CDR3 nucleotide sequence was treated as one clone. Clonality, diversity, richness and V-J gene usage were computed in R 3.5.1. TCR clustering by CDR3 similarity used GLIPH2, with generation probabilities calculated by OLGA. Only GLIPH2 clusters containing at least four unique TCR clonotypes present in at least three individuals were kept. TCRdb's own reprocessing of the public reads used fastp at Q25 and MiXCR and kept productive beta chains. Records with the same CDR3 protein are collapsed into one entry carrying the most frequent genes and DNA. Clone size and V and J calls follow TCRdb, not the original study. The sample table lists approximately 4,000 distinct CDR3 sequences, 20% to 25% of them with a count of one. The top ten clonotypes cover about 32% of the sample.

This receptor was obtained from a human donor with active COVID-19. Sequencing was carried out using blood.

CDR3 region: CASSSGDSKGTEAFF. The DNA sequence reads TGTGCCAGCAGCTCGGGGGACAGTAAGGGCACTGAAGCTTTCTTT. The sequence links TRBV5-5 to TRBJ1-1; 7 bases in the middle match TRBD1. The CDR1 and CDR2 encoded by the germline V gene (reference sequence) are SGHKS and YYEKEE. The V end gives up 3 bases and the J end 4 bases, leaving 9 bases in the junction not matched to a gene. Measured from the cysteine to the phenylalanine, the CDR3 is 15 residues long. Only the CDR3 DNA is retained, 45 bases long and in frame from the first base.